This T cell receptor beta chain derives from a study of T cell responses to AZD1222 COVID-19 vaccine (dated by TCRdb to about 2021). Study-level background: AZD1222 recipients whose second dose came at about 4 weeks and those whose second dose came at about 12 weeks were combined into one group, since spike-specific TCR depth and breadth did not differ between the two schedules. TCR sequencing was performed for 230 to 250 trial participants, of whom approximately 200 were given two doses of AZD1222 and around 25 were given two doses of MenACWY control vaccine. Trial participants were enrolled into age subgroups of 18-55, 56-69 and 70-plus years, which contained about 150, 28 and 57 TCR-sequenced participants, respectively.

Concerning this clone: Which antigen it targets is not known. No much larger clone is present one base from it, and per-base qualities are unavailable.

V sheds 6 bases and J sheds 7 bases, leaving 21 bases between their ends. CDR1 and CDR2, looked up from the germline V gene, are SGHTA and FQGNSA. From cysteine to phenylalanine, the CDR3 is 16 amino acids long. Only the CDR3 part of the read is kept: 48 bases, read in frame from the first base. On the study overall, not on this receptor specifically: Conclusions about previously exposed vaccinees are limited, since just a handful of AZD1222 recipients were seropositive for SARS-CoV-2 at baseline. Because no samples from the day 14 peak response were available, repertoires could be characterized only after the peak T cell response. Participants were mostly white British, with more females than males. The authors suggested clonal diversity may have been underestimated. Spike-specific TCR breadth and depth rose significantly after two AZD1222 doses compared with day 0 and with MenACWY recipients. In the small 56-69-year group, the increase in depth fell short of significance, most likely because of low power. The vaccine-associated CD4 TCRs covered the entire spike protein, and the dominant responses fell in regions 160-218 and 743-854. Epitopes outside the regions mutated in the B.1.351 and B.1.1.7 variants were reportedly recognized by nearly half of the unique spike-specific TCRs.

In light of the paper, this sample's time point label describes: baseline before first vaccination. Vaccinee samples came from UK trials COV001 and COV002, including a single-blind randomized controlled phase 2/3 trial of AZD1222 (ChAdOx1 nCoV-19) in healthy adults. Trial participant PBMC samples were collected at day 0 and day 28 after the second dose for TCRbeta chain sequencing. The CDR3 regions of human TCRbeta chains were analyzed by immunosequencing. As for how the authors treated the data: Repertoire TCRs were matched against a reference library of SARS-CoV-2-specific TCRs generated with the MIRA antigen-specificity platform. Breadth was defined as the fraction of unique TCRs that were SARS-CoV-2-associated. Depth was defined as the fraction of total T cells that were SARS-CoV-2-associated. Using the MIRA data, every spike-specific TCR was mapped to the spike region that the TCR reacted to and assigned to either a CD4 or a CD8 class. Log10-transformed breadth and depth values were compared by one-way ANOVA with Sidak's multiple comparisons tests. What TCRdb holds here is the immuneACCESS table cut down to in-frame rearrangements. Part of the clones is not present; checked against another copy, under half of the missing clones reflect an unresolved V gene, and the others are unexplained. V and J calls and clone size are those listed in that table; D and trimming were worked out from the DNA. Here the sample has 130,000 to 150,000 clones; about 90% occur a single time. The leading ten clones occupy 5.2% of the sample.

The clonotype comes from an adult in good health. Sequencing used peripheral blood, obtained on day 0 of AZD1222 vaccination. Recombination connected TRBV7-2 to TRBJ2-2; a weak D assignment points to TRBD1 (6 bases agree). The encoded CDR3 is CASRFLGAHQDGELFF. The DNA reads as follows: TGTGCCAGCAGGTTTTTGGGGGCGCATCAGGACGGGGAGCTGTTTTTT.